The 23 T cell receptor beta chains listed next were all sequenced from one sample in a study of CD8 T cells in Susac syndrome. An input of roughly 0.5 to 1 ug of RNA was subjected to reverse transcription using random hexamers. Using its own MiXCR run on the immunoSEQ multiplex PCR reads, TCRdb lists one record per CDR3 protein. The sample carries roughly 300,000 distinct CDR3 sequences, 80% to 90% recorded once. Sequenced material: CD8+ T cells from PBMCs. Receptors were obtained from a human donor with multiple sclerosis.

CDR3 coding DNA: TGCGCCAGCAGCCATGGGGCGGGAGACTACAATGAGCAGTTCTTC. Amino acids: CASSHGAGDYNEQFF. The chain uses TRBV4-1 and TRBJ2-1; TRBD2 aligns across 7 bases. Germline V CDR1 and CDR2: MGHRA, YSYEKL. CDR3 size: 15 residues. Trimming cost V 3 bases and J 3 bases; bases outside gene matches: 5.

The V and J genes are TRBV9 and TRBJ1-4; possible D gene TRBD1, 6 bases. The V gene lost 1 base and the J gene lost 0 bases, with 7 bases spanning the gap. The CDR3 loop spans 15 amino acids. From germline, CDR1 is SGDLS and CDR2 YYNGEE. The DNA for the CDR3 is TGTGCCAGCAGCGTAACAGGGTCAACTAATGAAAAACTGTTTTTT. The encoded protein is CASSVTGSTNEKLFF.

The sample holds a few counts of this clonotype. In DNA form, the CDR3 reads TGTGCCAGCAGCTGGGGACAGGGCTTGCCCCAGCATTTT. The encoded protein is CASSWGQGLPQHF. The chain links TRBV7-6 to TRBJ1-5; 9 nucleotides align to TRBD1. V shed 4 bases, J shed 9 bases, and the junction held 4 bases outside the gene matches. Germline loops: CDR1 SGHVS, CDR2 FNYEAQ. This CDR3 spans 13 amino acids.

This clonotype was counted a single time. This rearrangement joins TRBV9 to TRBJ2-7, with a possible D match to TRBD2 (6 bases). This CDR3 has 13 amino acids. Germline assignment: CDR1 SGDLS and CDR2 YYNGEE. The V end was cut by 8 bases, the J end by 3 bases, with 15 bases between. CDR3 bases: TGTGCCAGAACGGAGGGAGTACTCTACGAGCAGTACTTC. Encoded protein: CARTEGVLYEQYF.

The chain employs TRBV6-5 and TRBJ2-1; D is tentatively TRBD1 or TRBD2 (5 bases each). The germline V and J ends were trimmed by 4 bases and 2 bases, with 9 bases remaining between them. Germline assignment: CDR1 MNHEY and CDR2 SVGAGI. This CDR3 has 14 residues. The CDR3 loop reads CASSSGPPYNEQFF. DNA for the CDR3: TGTGCCAGCAGTTCGGGACCCCCCTACAATGAGCAGTTCTTC.

The V gene is TRBV27, the J gene TRBJ2-7, with TRBD1 identical over 11 bases. J was trimmed by 0 bases and V by 3 bases; bases with no gene match: 16. CDR1 is MNHEY and CDR2 is SMNVEV in the germline V gene (reference sequence). The CDR3 covers 20 residues. CDR3 amino acids: CASSLPGQGGFGFSSYEQYF. As DNA, the CDR3 is TGTGCCAGCAGTTTGCCGGGACAGGGGGGTTTTGGGTTCAGCTCCTACGAGCAGTACTTC.

The chain couples TRBV5-6 to TRBJ2-3; D is ambiguous. The CDR3 is made up of 12 amino acids. Trimming removed 0 bases at V and 9 bases at J, with 8 bases between. The germline V gene encodes CDR1 SGHDT and CDR2 YYEEEE. CDR3 DNA: TGTGCCAGCAGCTTGGATTGGAAGACGCAGTATTTT. Residues: CASSLDWKTQYF.

The rearrangement uses TRBV2 and TRBJ1-2; TRBD1 matches 8 bases. CDR3 size: 15 residues. Germline loops: CDR1 SNHLY, CDR2 FYNNEI. Unmatched junction bases numbered 2, after V lost 1 base and J lost 1 base. CDR3 in DNA: TGTGCCAGCAGTGAAGGGACAGGGATTAACTATGGCTACACCTTC. It yields the protein CASSEGTGINYGYTF.

This clonotype was counted only a few times. The gene calls are TRBV29-1 and TRBJ1-1; the D is unclear. This CDR3 region has 12 residues. Germline-derived CDR1 and CDR2 are SQVTM and ANQGSEA. V was clipped by 7 bases and J by 0 bases, with 9 bases between them. Here the CDR3 reads CSAGRLNTEAFF. The CDR3 DNA reads as TGCAGCGCTGGTCGGCTGAACACTGAAGCTTTCTTT.

The J gene is TRBJ2-1, the V gene TRBV27, with D uncertain. CDR1 MNHEY and CDR2 SMNVEV come from the germline V gene (reference sequence). Trimming removed 4 bases from V and 4 bases from J, with 8 bases in between. The CDR3 has 13 residues. CDR3 loop: CASSSTEYNEQFF. Here the CDR3 DNA reads TGTGCCAGCAGTTCGACGGAGTACAATGAGCAGTTCTTC.

The chain joins TRBV11-2 to TRBJ1-2; possibly TRBD1 for D (5 bases). Germline V gene lookup returns CDR1 SGHAT and CDR2 FQNNGV. Trimming shortened V by 4 bases and J by 4 bases, and 16 bases separated the two germline ends. This CDR3 region has 15 residues. In DNA, the CDR3 is TGTGCCAGCAGCTCTTATAGTGGACAAGTCTATGGCTACACCTTC. Protein sequence: CASSSYSGQVYGYTF.

The chain employs TRBV28 and TRBJ2-7; a possible D gene is TRBD1 (5 bases). CDR3 length: 13 amino acids. Trimming removed 7 bases at V and 3 bases at J, with 13 bases between. Germline CDR1 MDHEN, CDR2 SYDVKM. CDR3 protein: CASKWAGNYEQYF. CDR3 nucleotides: TGTGCCAGCAAATGGGCAGGGAACTACGAGCAGTACTTC.

This chain links TRBV12-3 or TRBV12-4 with TRBJ2-7, with 8 bases aligning to TRBD1. There are 16 residues in the CDR3. J lost 0 bases, V lost 2 bases, and 6 bases had no gene match. The CDR3: CASSLQGAVSSYEQYF. The CDR3 DNA reads TGTGCCAGCAGTTTACAGGGGGCGGTTAGCTCCTACGAGCAGTACTTC.

The chain employs TRBV27 and TRBJ1-3; D ambiguous. The CDR3 length is 14 residues. Germline V gene data show CDR1 as MNHEY and CDR2 as SMNVEV (reference sequence). V was clipped by 6 bases and J by 2 bases, with 11 bases between them. The CDR3 nucleotides read TGTGCCAGCAGACCCTCAGGACCTGGAAACACCATATATTTT. It encodes CASRPSGPGNTIYF.

V is TRBV10-2 and J is TRBJ1-2; tentatively, D is TRBD1 (5 bases). CDR3 length: 14 residues. V was trimmed by 4 bases and J by 0 bases, leaving 9 bases between them. Germline CDR1 and CDR2: WSHSY and SAAADI. The CDR3 DNA reads TGCGCCAGCAGTGGACAGCTATCTAACTATGGCTACACCTTC. This translates into CASSGQLSNYGYTF.

This clonotype was observed once. CDR3 protein: CASSNRQGADTQYF. The CDR3 DNA reads as TGTGCCAGCAGTAATCGCCAAGGGGCAGATACGCAGTATTTT. The gene calls are TRBV27 and TRBJ2-3; D is possibly TRBD1 (5 bases). The CDR3 contains 14 residues. V was shortened by 5 bases and J by 4 bases, with 13 bases between the two germline ends. Germline CDR1 MNHEY, CDR2 SMNVEV (reference sequence).

The chain has TRBV18 and TRBJ2-6; 7 nucleotides match TRBD1. The CDR3 contains 20 residues. V lost 5 bases and J lost 1; bases outside the gene matches: 17. Germline V gene data show CDR1 as KGHSH and CDR2 as LQKENI. The CDR3 loop reads CASSMPRPTGMLSGANVLTF. In nucleotides, the CDR3 is TGTGCCAGCTCAATGCCCCGCCCGACAGGGATGTTGTCTGGGGCCAACGTCCTGACTTTC.

The chain joins TRBV10-3 to TRBJ2-1; D remains ambiguous. CDR1 ENHRY and CDR2 SYGVKD come from the germline V gene. There are 14 residues in the CDR3. V was shortened by 0 bases and J by 9 bases, with 12 bases between the two germline ends. The CDR3 nucleotides read TGTGCCATCAGTGAGTCGGGTAGACGCGGTGAGCAGTTCTTC. As protein: CAISESGRRGEQFF.

Written as DNA, the CDR3 is TGTGCCAGTAGTAGACAGGGAGTGAACACTGAAGCTTTCTTT. Its translation: CASSRQGVNTEAFF. The rearrangement joins TRBV19 to TRBJ1-1; TRBD1 agrees at 7 bases. Germline V lookup: CDR1 LNHDA, CDR2 SQIVND (reference sequence). Trimming cost V 4 bases and J 0 bases; bases outside gene matches: 2. The CDR3 runs to 14 residues.

The rearrangement joins TRBV19 to TRBJ2-2; 10 bases are shared with TRBD1. V lost 5 bases, J lost 4 bases, and 13 bases stayed unmatched. The CDR3 runs 18 residues. Germline CDR1 reads LNHDA; CDR2 reads SQIVND (reference sequence). CDR3 residues: CASSPTGGGSRGTGELFF. DNA of the CDR3: TGTGCCAGTAGTCCGACAGGGGGCGGGAGTCGGGGCACCGGGGAGCTGTTTTTT.

This clonotype appeared a single time. The CDR3 sequence is CASSLAVASGKETQYF. The CDR3 DNA reads TGCGCCAGCAGCTTGGCCGTGGCTAGCGGGAAAGAGACCCAGTACTTC. The chain is built from TRBV5-1 and TRBJ2-5, with 9 bases aligning to TRBD2. Germline-derived CDR1 and CDR2 are SGHRS and YFSETQ. Trimming at V came to 0 bases and at J to 3 bases, leaving 6 bases not matched to a gene. CDR3 length: 16 residues.

The CDR3 nucleotides are TGTGCCAGCAGCCTTACCCTGGGACCAACCTACAATGAGCAGTTCTTC. Amino acids: CASSLTLGPTYNEQFF. The chain carries TRBV6-1 and TRBJ2-1; D may match TRBD1 or TRBD2 (5 bases each). The germline V gene has CDR1 MNHNS and CDR2 SASEGT. The CDR3 runs 16 residues. Deletions cut 6 bases from V and 2 bases from J, with 17 bases between.

The genes are TRBV7-6 and TRBJ2-7; 9 nucleotides line up with TRBD2. In germline, CDR1 is SGHVS, CDR2 FNYEAQ. The ends lost 6 bases at V and 5 bases at J; junction bases unmatched: 8. This CDR3 comprises 14 residues. The CDR3: CASRQSGLANEQYF. CDR3 DNA sequence: TGTGCCAGCAGGCAATCGGGACTAGCTAACGAGCAGTACTTC.